This T cell receptor beta chain was captured by sequencing in a study of cytomegalovirus exposure and HLA in healthy donors. Study details: An early release of data contained about 85 million unique TCRs, which came from HLA-typed donors.

A remark on this clone: Its target is unknown.

Study-wide findings and caveats: Reportedly, TCR beta sequences accurately predicted HLA-A and HLA-B alleles in most subjects.

This PCR relied on a set of 60 Vbeta primers and 13 Jbeta primers. The repertoire was sequenced with immunoSEQ multiplex PCR; TCRdb's copy has only in-frame clones and lacks some. The table shows under 200,000 clones, with roughly two thirds occurring only once. The TCR sequence derives from a woman under 30 in good health and CMV-seropositive. The sample consisted of PBMCs.

CDR3 in amino acids: CASSLGAGLASYEQYF. The CDR3 DNA reads as TGCGCCAGCAGCTTGGGAGCGGGACTAGCTAGTTACGAGCAGTACTTC. V gene TRBV5-1 combines with J gene TRBJ2-7; 9 nucleotides match TRBD2. Unmatched junction bases numbered 8, after V lost 0 bases and J lost 4 bases. Germline V lookup: CDR1 SGHRS, CDR2 YFSETQ. CDR3 length: 16 residues.